One sample yielded the 27 T cell receptor beta chains listed below, sequenced in a study of blood T cell repertoires in COVID-19 (dated by TCRdb to 2020 to 2021). Library generation was performed with the immunoSEQ multiplex PCR assay. TCRdb took this table from immuneACCESS and kept in-frame rearrangements with V and J called. Such tables lack part of the clones; where checked against another copy, unresolved V genes explain under half of the gap, and the rest is unexplained. The sample table contains about 390,000 clones; only one count was recorded for 70% to 90% of them. The ten biggest clones cover about 2.1% of the sample. Material: peripheral blood. The receptors derive from a woman aged 55-69 years with COVID-19, enrolled during active disease.

V usage is TRBV28 and J usage is TRBJ1-4; tentatively, D is TRBD1 (5 bases). The CDR3 covers 14 residues. CDR1 is MDHEN and CDR2 is SYDVKM in the germline V gene. Trimming shortened V by 6 bases and J by 3 bases, and 11 bases separated the two germline ends. Here the CDR3 reads CASSPGDSNEKLFF. CDR3 coding DNA: TGTGCCAGCAGCCCGGGGGACTCTAATGAAAAACTGTTTTTT.

The rearrangement uses TRBV2 and TRBJ2-7, with D maybe TRBD1 (6 bases). The germline V gene encodes CDR1 SNHLY and CDR2 FYNNEI. V was pared by 6 bases and J by 0 bases, with 15 bases between. The CDR3 runs 15 residues. The CDR3 sequence is CASRTDSLSSYEQYF. CDR3 nucleotide sequence: TGTGCCAGCAGGACGGACAGCTTAAGCTCCTACGAGCAGTACTTC. Complete variable domain (other parts from reference TRBV2 and TRBJ2-7): EPEVTQTPSHQVTQMGQEVILRCVPISNHLYFYWYRQILGQKVEFLVSFYNNEISEKSEIFDDQFSVERPDGSNFTLKIRSTKLEDSAMYFCASRTDSLSSYEQYFGPGTRLTVT.

V is TRBV6-5 and J is TRBJ1-5; 8 bases map to TRBD1. The germline V gene encodes CDR1 MNHEY and CDR2 SVGAGI. With V trimmed by 6 bases and J by 6 bases, 10 bases remained unmatched. The length of the CDR3 is 15 residues. This CDR3 reads CASSPAQGAFQPQHF. CDR3 bases: TGTGCCAGCAGCCCCGCTCAGGGGGCGTTTCAGCCCCAGCATTTT.

The gene calls are TRBV12-3 or TRBV12-4 and TRBJ1-2; D is unclear. Trimming stripped 3 bases from V and 13 bases from J, with 12 bases between. CDR3 length: 11 residues. CDR3 sequence: CASSFGQGGTF. As DNA, the CDR3 is TGTGCCAGCAGTTTCGGCCAAGGCGGCACCTTC.

The gene calls are TRBV9 and TRBJ2-1, with TRBD1 as a possible D gene (6 bases). This CDR3 has 13 amino acids. V was clipped by 0 bases and J by 5 bases, with 6 bases between them. Germline V gene sequence: CDR1 SGDLS, CDR2 YYNGEE. The CDR3 spells CASSVGDNNEQFF. In nucleotides, the CDR3 is TGTGCCAGCAGCGTAGGGGACAACAATGAGCAGTTCTTC. Complete variable domain (other parts from reference TRBV9 and TRBJ2-1): DSGVTQTPKHLITATGQRVTLRCSPRSGDLSVYWYQQSLDQGLQFLIQYYNGEERAKGNILERFSAQQFPDLHSELNLSSLELGDSALYFCASSVGDNNEQFFGPGTRLTVL.

The V gene is TRBV3-1 (or the pseudogene TRBV3-2), the J gene TRBJ1-1; the match to TRBD1 covers 10 bases. V was clipped by 2 bases and J by 10 bases; unmatched bases: 16. The length of the CDR3 is 17 residues. The germline V gene has CDR1 LGHDT and CDR2 YNNKEL (reference sequence). In DNA, the CDR3 is TGTGCCAGCAGCCAAAGGGGTCCGGGACAGGGGTCCGAGGTAGCTTTCTTT. It specifies CASSQRGPGQGSEVAFF.

The chain recombines TRBV7-2 with TRBJ2-7; D unclear. The V gene lost 0 bases and the J gene lost 2 bases, with 11 bases spanning the gap. The length of the CDR3 is 15 residues. The germline CDR1 and CDR2 sequences are SGHTA and FQGNSA. CDR3 coding DNA: TGTGCCAGCAGCTTAGCGGGCAATCCTACCTACGAGCAGTACTTC. Translation: CASSLAGNPTYEQYF.

The chain employs TRBV19 and TRBJ2-7; D is unresolved. V lost 7 bases and J lost 3, with 16 bases in between. The CDR3 is 14 amino acids. The germline V gene has CDR1 LNHDA and CDR2 SQIVND (reference sequence). CDR3 sequence reads: CASNTNRVGYEQYF. The CDR3, as DNA: TGTGCCAGTAACACTAACCGTGTGGGCTACGAGCAGTACTTC.

This chain connects TRBV4-1 to TRBJ2-5; D might be TRBD2 (7 bases). V was cut by 3 bases and J by 2 bases, with 13 bases left in between. CDR1 MGHRA and CDR2 YSYEKL come from the germline V gene. The CDR3 extends over 15 amino acids. CDR3 amino acids: CASSQRGGGQETQYF. CDR3 in DNA: TGCGCCAGCAGCCAGAGAGGGGGGGGGCAAGAGACCCAGTACTTC.

The rearrangement links TRBV2 to TRBJ2-7, with D maybe TRBD1 (6 bases). Deletions cut 4 bases from V and 0 bases from J, with 13 bases between. Germline CDR1 and CDR2: SNHLY and FYNNEI. This CDR3 spans 15 amino acids. This chain's CDR3 is CASSADSNPSYEQYF. The CDR3 DNA reads as TGTGCCAGCAGTGCGGACAGCAACCCCTCCTACGAGCAGTACTTC.

The chain uses TRBV4-1 and TRBJ2-1; 8 bases are shared with TRBD1. Germline V lookup: CDR1 MGHRA, CDR2 YSYEKL. The CDR3 consists of 19 residues. V lost 0 bases to trimming and J lost 4 bases; unmatched junction nucleotides: 14. The CDR3 nucleotides read TGCGCCAGCAGCCAAGACACATCGACGGGGACAGGACTATACAATGAGCAGTTCTTC. It encodes CASSQDTSTGTGLYNEQFF.

The chain joins TRBV7-2 to TRBJ1-6; D is possibly TRBD1 (6 bases). Germline V gene lookup returns CDR1 SGHTA and CDR2 FQGNSA. The CDR3 spans 16 residues. Deletions cut 2 bases from V and 6 bases from J, with 14 bases between. The CDR3 nucleotides read TGTGCCAGCAGCTTATCATGGACAGAGCTTAATTCACCCCTCCACTTT. This translates into CASSLSWTELNSPLHF.

The chain uses TRBV29-1 and TRBJ1-5; the D is unclear. Germline CDR1 and CDR2: SQVTM and ANQGSEA. This CDR3 has 14 amino acids. With 6 bases removed from V and 1 base from J, the gap between germline ends came to 13 bases. The CDR3 DNA reads TGCAGCGTCACCGGGGTAGGAAGCAATCAGCCCCAGCATTTT. It is translated as CSVTGVGSNQPQHF.

This chain joins TRBV5-4 and TRBJ1-4; D may be TRBD1 (5 bases). The CDR3 runs 15 residues. V lost 3 bases, J lost 8 bases, and 17 bases lay in between. Germline V gene sequence: CDR1 SGHNT, CDR2 YYREEE (reference sequence). The CDR3 DNA reads as TGTGCCAGCAGCTGGGGGGGGACCTGGGAGGAAAAACTGTTTTTT. It translates to CASSWGGTWEEKLFF.

The chain uses TRBV5-8 and TRBJ1-4, with 9 bases identical to TRBD1. V was pared by 1 base and J by 5 bases, with 9 bases of the junction left unmatched. Germline V gene data show CDR1 as SGHTS and CDR2 as YDEGEE. This CDR3 is built from 17 residues. In nucleotides, the CDR3 is TGTGCCAGCAGCTTGAGGGTCGGCACAGGGGGCAATGAAAAACTGTTTTTT. It translates to CASSLRVGTGGNEKLFF. The whole variable domain, remainder taken from reference TRBV5-8 and TRBJ1-4, is EAGVTQSPTHLIKTRGQQATLRCSPISGHTSVYWYQQALGLGLQFLLWYDEGEERNRGNFPPRFSGRQFPNYSSELNVNALELEDSALYLCASSLRVGTGGNEKLFFGSGTQLSVL.

The chain joins TRBV7-3 to TRBJ1-3, with a tentative D call TRBD1 (5 bases). Germline CDR1 SGHTA, CDR2 FQGTGA. This CDR3 has 15 residues. The germline V and J ends were trimmed by 5 bases and 3 bases, with 14 bases remaining between them. Here the CDR3 reads CASSQDPGIGNTIYF. CDR3 in DNA: TGTGCCAGCAGCCAAGACCCAGGGATTGGAAACACCATATATTTT. The full variable domain, with the rest looked up from reference TRBV7-3 and TRBJ1-3, is GAGVSQTPSNKVTEKGKYVELRCDPISGHTALYWYRQSLGQGPEFLIYFQGTGAADDSGLPNDRFFAVRPEGSVSTLKIQRTERGDSAVYLCASSQDPGIGNTIYFGEGSWLTVV.

The chain has TRBV3-1 (or the pseudogene TRBV3-2) and TRBJ2-4; unclear D gene. The CDR3 is 16 amino acids. The germline V gene has CDR1 LGHDT and CDR2 YNNKEL (reference sequence). Trimming left V 0 bases short and J 0 bases short, with 9 bases between. CDR3 DNA sequence: TGTGCCAGCAGCCAAGATAGGAGCCTAGCCAAAAACATTCAGTACTTC. Amino acid sequence: CASSQDRSLAKNIQYF.

CDR3 nucleotides: TGTGCCAGCAGCCCCACTTCGAACACCGGGGAGCTGTTTTTT. Translating gives CASSPTSNTGELFF. V is TRBV5-6 and J is TRBJ2-2; D is undetermined. V was trimmed by 4 bases and J by 0 bases, leaving 7 bases between them. Germline-derived CDR1 and CDR2 are SGHDT and YYEEEE. CDR3 length equals 14 residues.

The gene calls are TRBV7-3 and TRBJ2-3, with TRBD1 identical over 7 bases. The germline V gene encodes CDR1 SGHTA and CDR2 FQGTGA. There are 15 residues in the CDR3. With V trimmed by 3 bases and J by 3 bases, 6 bases remained unmatched. The CDR3 nucleotides read TGTGCCAGCAGCTTTGGCCAGGGGGTAACAGATACGCAGTATTTT. Protein sequence: CASSFGQGVTDTQYF.

The count of this clone is one. The V gene is TRBV7-9, the J gene TRBJ1-3, with D hard to call. CDR1 and CDR2 (germline): SEHNR, FQNEAQ (reference sequence). V lost 2 bases and J 0 bases, leaving 11 bases between the germline ends. There are 16 residues in the CDR3. The CDR3 is CASSLSVIVSGNTIYF. CDR3 DNA: TGTGCCAGCAGCTTATCAGTGATCGTCTCTGGAAACACCATATATTTT. Variable domain in full (rest from reference TRBV7-9 and TRBJ1-3): DTGVSQNPRHKITKRGQNVTFRCDPISEHNRLYWYRQTLGQGPEFLTYFQNEAQLEKSRLLSDRFSAERPKGSFSTLEIQRTEQGDSAMYLCASSLSVIVSGNTIYFGEGSWLTVV.

The V call is TRBV6-5, the J call TRBJ2-7, with D maybe TRBD2 (6 bases). Germline lookup yields CDR1 MNHEY and CDR2 SVGAGI. The CDR3 is made up of 14 amino acids. The V gene lost 8 bases and the J gene lost 3 bases, with 17 bases spanning the gap. Here the CDR3 DNA reads TGTGCCAGCTCCGCGGGGACGTCAATCTACGAGCAGTACTTC. As protein: CASSAGTSIYEQYF.

The chain is built from TRBV6-5 and TRBJ1-2; tentative D call: TRBD1 (5 bases). This CDR3 is built from 14 residues. The V end lost 5 bases, the J end lost 4 bases, and 14 bases lay between the germline ends. CDR1 is MNHEY, CDR2 SVGAGI, per germline. CDR3 in DNA: TGTGCCAGCAGTACCTTTAGGGGAATCTATGGCTACACCTTC. It codes for CASSTFRGIYGYTF.

This chain connects TRBV10-3 to TRBJ1-2, with D perhaps TRBD1 (5 bases). Germline lookup yields CDR1 ENHRY and CDR2 SYGVKD. There are 14 residues in the CDR3. The V end was cut by 2 bases, the J end by 5 bases, with 12 bases between. The CDR3 DNA is TGTGCCATCAGTGAGGACAGCGACGGGTATGGCTACACCTTC. Protein sequence: CAISEDSDGYGYTF.

This chain links TRBV27 with TRBJ1-5, with 8 positions matching TRBD1. Germline CDR1 is MNHEY and CDR2 is SMNVEV (reference sequence). V shed 11 bases, J shed 4 bases, and the junction held 10 bases outside the gene matches. The length of the CDR3 is 14 residues. CDR3 nucleotide sequence: TGTGCCTGTGGGACAGGCGATAGGAATCAGCCCCAGCATTTT. Protein product: CACGTGDRNQPQHF.

This clone is medium-sized within its sample. V gene TRBV7-9 combines with J gene TRBJ1-5; D uncertain. The CDR3 is 14 amino acids. The V and J ends lost 1 base and 3 bases respectively, with 7 bases between them. Germline CDR1 and CDR2: SEHNR and FQNEAQ (reference sequence). CDR3: CASSLEAVNQPQHF. Written as DNA, the CDR3 is TGTGCCAGCAGCTTAGAGGCGGTCAATCAGCCCCAGCATTTT.

This chain links TRBV7-9 with TRBJ1-2; the match to TRBD1 covers 8 bases. Unmatched junction bases numbered 9, after V lost 3 bases and J lost 0 bases. The CDR3 is made up of 17 amino acids. CDR1 and CDR2 (germline): SEHNR, FQNEAQ (reference sequence). As DNA, the CDR3 is TGTGCCAGCAGCTTCGGACAGGGTGAAGAAGCTAACTATGGCTACACCTTC. This sequence encodes CASSFGQGEEANYGYTF.

The chain combines TRBV9 with TRBJ2-1; D is unresolved. This CDR3 has 17 residues. The germline CDR1 and CDR2 sequences are SGDLS and YYNGEE. The V end lost 0 bases, the J end lost 5 bases, and 18 bases lay between the germline ends. The CDR3 is CASSVEGRSIGNNEQFF. CDR3 bases: TGTGCCAGCAGCGTAGAAGGCAGGTCCATAGGCAACAATGAGCAGTTCTTC.